This T cell receptor beta chain was sequenced in a study of T cell responses to AZD1222 COVID-19 vaccine. Study-wide results and limits: In a largely white British group with more females than males, clonal diversity was possibly underestimated. It was only after the peak T cell response that any repertoires were sampled. With two AZD1222 doses given, Spike-specific TCR breadth and depth both rose. Along spike, vaccine-associated CD4 TCRs were found throughout, with dominance at 160-218 and 743-854.

Concerning this clone itself: The antigen remains undetermined.

Trimming took off 6 bases at V and 7 bases at J, with 25 bases between the two ends. The CDR3 has 17 amino acids. Germline CDR1 and CDR2: LNHDA and SQIVND (reference sequence). Some clones are missing from TCRdb's copy, which holds only in-frame ones; the method was immunoSEQ multiplex PCR. Counted here are around 130,000 clones, around 83% occurring once; the ten biggest clones make up approximately 12%. The receptor was isolated from an adult in good health. The rearrangement joins TRBV19 to TRBJ2-1, with D perhaps TRBD1 (5 bases). Sequenced here: peripheral blood, sampled on day 0 of AZD1222 vaccination. CDR3 residues: CASSTPSVNRHFNEQFF. CDR3 nucleotides: TGTGCCAGTAGCACCCCCTCGGTAAACAGGCATTTTAATGAGCAGTTCTTC.